What follows describes a single T cell receptor beta chain. Its antigen is unidentified. This entry is derived from a study of cytomegalovirus exposure and HLA in healthy donors. For the study at large: Early released data comprised some 91 million unique TCRs from HLA-typed donors. Researchers found that 81% of 300 to 450 genotyped donors fell within the Caucasian-associated ancestry cluster.

PCR primers comprised 60 Vbeta and 13 Jbeta primers. The method was immunoSEQ multiplex PCR; TCRdb's version includes in-frame clones alone and lacks a portion of them. The sample includes fewer than 150,000 clones, around 77% seen only once; the top ten take roughly 1.2%. General study points: In an earlier analysis, most TCR beta V segments were productive about 87% or about 30% of the time. One variant, a missense change in DCLRE1C, was linked in a later analysis to TCR beta V- and J-gene trimming.

Looked up from germline, CDR1 is ENHRY and CDR2 is SYGVKD. This CDR3 is 14 amino acids long. Trimming cost V 0 bases and J 2 bases, with 7 bases left between them. Sequencing used PBMCs. This sequence joins TRBV10-3 and TRBJ1-2; D is perhaps TRBD1 (5 bases). The origin of this receptor is a man aged 50 or older in good health and CMV-seronegative. The CDR3 is CAISESAGNYGYTF. As DNA, the CDR3 is TGTGCCATCAGTGAGTCTGCAGGGAACTATGGCTACACCTTC.